This entry lists 22 T cell receptor beta chains sequenced from one sample in a study of blood T cell repertoires in COVID-19. Only in-frame clones appear in the TCRdb table, and some are missing; sequencing was by immunoSEQ multiplex PCR. Of about 480,000 clones listed, around nine tenths are singletons. Sequencing used PBMCs or T cells enriched from blood (not recorded which). The source of these receptors is a woman in her 40s who had recovered from COVID-19.

V usage is TRBV27 and J usage is TRBJ2-7; 8 nucleotides line up with TRBD2. V dropped 3 bases and J dropped 3; count of bases not matched to a gene: 1. Germline CDR1 is MNHEY and CDR2 is SMNVEV (reference sequence). CDR3 length: 13 residues. Here the CDR3 reads CASSFSGNYEQYF. CDR3 nucleotide sequence: TGTGCCAGCAGTTTTAGCGGGAACTACGAGCAGTACTTC.

The gene calls are TRBV20-1 and TRBJ2-7, with 8 bases aligning to TRBD2. The CDR3 has 11 residues. The J segment lost 6 bases and the V segment lost 6 bases, leaving 4 bases of the junction unmatched. Germline values: CDR1 DFQATT, CDR2 SNEGSKA (reference sequence). CDR3 DNA: TGCAGTGCCCTCCGGGGGGGCGAGCAGTACTTC. Protein product: CSALRGGEQYF.

V and J are TRBV5-1 and TRBJ2-3; 7 nucleotides agree with TRBD2. This CDR3 is 17 amino acids long. Looked up from germline, CDR1 is SGHRS and CDR2 is YFSETQ. J lost 2 bases, V lost 0 bases, and 9 bases had no gene match. CDR3 DNA sequence: TGCGCCAGCAGCTTGGTTGGGCTAGCGGCAGCCACAGATACGCAGTATTTT. Residues: CASSLVGLAAATDTQYF.

J is TRBJ1-4 and V is TRBV4-1, with 10 nucleotides matching TRBD1. The CDR3 runs 15 residues. Germline CDR1 reads MGHRA; CDR2 reads YSYEKL. The junction had 4 bases not matched to a gene; V was cut back by 2 bases and J by 7 bases. The CDR3 DNA follows: TGCGCCAGCAGCCAACGAGACAGGGGGCCTGAAAAACTGTTTTTT. Translation: CASSQRDRGPEKLFF.

The rearrangement links TRBV6-5 to TRBJ2-7; 8 bases agree with TRBD2. The CDR3 contains 15 residues. Germline V CDR1 and CDR2: MNHEY, SVGAGI. J was trimmed by 6 bases and V by 0 bases; bases with no gene match: 7. CDR3 in amino acids: CASSYSGRASSEQYF. The DNA of the CDR3 is TGTGCCAGCAGTTACTCCGGGAGGGCCTCGTCCGAGCAGTACTTC.

CDR3 sequence: CASSHTGGPLNTQYF. The CDR3 DNA reads TGTGCCAGCAGCCACACGGGAGGACCTTTGAATACGCAGTATTTT. This chain uses TRBV3-1 (or the pseudogene TRBV3-2) with TRBJ2-3, with 7 bases that match TRBD2. In germline, CDR1 is LGHDT, CDR2 YNNKEL (reference sequence). V gave up 3 bases and J gave up 7 bases; unmatched junction bases: 10. The CDR3 sequence is 15 residues long.

This clone has a handful of counts. The chain couples TRBV4-2 to TRBJ2-1; the D is unclear. V dropped 2 bases and J dropped 3 bases, with 17 bases sitting between them. The V gene's germline CDR1 is LGHNA and CDR2 YNFKEQ. The CDR3 is 17 amino acids. The CDR3: CASSQTLYGGIYNEQFF. The CDR3 nucleotides read TGTGCCAGCAGCCAAACCCTTTATGGCGGAATCTACAATGAGCAGTTCTTC.

The chain carries TRBV5-4 and TRBJ2-7; perhaps TRBD1 as D (6 bases). Trimming took off 4 bases at V and 3 bases at J, with 11 bases between the two ends. Germline loops: CDR1 SGHNT, CDR2 YYREEE (reference sequence). The CDR3 runs 13 residues. The CDR3 loop is CASSPGQLYEQYF. The CDR3 DNA reads TGTGCCAGCAGCCCTGGACAGCTCTACGAGCAGTACTTC.

About this clone itself: Different DNA sequences within this sample yield the same CDR3. The rearrangement uses TRBV7-9 and TRBJ1-1, with 8 nucleotides matching TRBD1. The V segment lost 5 bases and the J segment 4 bases; nucleotides outside the gene matches: 3. In germline, CDR1 is SEHNR, CDR2 FQNEAQ (reference sequence). CDR3 size: 13 residues. CDR3 coding DNA: TGTGCCAGCAGCCTACAGGGGGGCACTGAAGCTTTCTTT. This sequence encodes CASSLQGGTEAFF.

J is TRBJ2-7 and V is TRBV9, with 7 nucleotides matching TRBD1. The CDR3 is made up of 14 amino acids. The V segment lost 0 bases and the J segment 7 bases; nucleotides outside the gene matches: 7. Germline-derived CDR1 and CDR2 are SGDLS and YYNGEE. CDR3 sequence: CASSVEGTEKEQYF. The CDR3 DNA reads TGTGCCAGCAGCGTAGAGGGGACAGAAAAGGAGCAGTACTTC.

The chain combines TRBV7-8 with TRBJ2-1; tentative D call: TRBD2 (5 bases). Germline V gene data show CDR1 as SGHVS and CDR2 as FQNEAQ. The CDR3 covers 19 residues. V lost 5 bases, J lost 0 bases, and 23 bases lay in between. CDR3 loop: CASSRTPRADASSYNEQFF. CDR3 in DNA: TGTGCCAGCAGCAGGACCCCCCGAGCGGACGCTAGCTCCTACAATGAGCAGTTCTTC.

The chain combines TRBV4-1 with TRBJ2-1; 7 positions match TRBD1. The CDR3 runs 15 residues. CDR1 is MGHRA, CDR2 YSYEKL, per germline. Trimming removed 1 base from V and 8 bases from J; junction bases left unmatched: 8. CDR3 DNA: TGCGCCAGCAGCCAAGGATCGGGACAGCCACATGAGCAGTTCTTC. Translated, it gives CASSQGSGQPHEQFF.

This sequence joins TRBV6-2 or TRBV6-3 and TRBJ2-5, with D tentatively TRBD2 (5 bases). V dropped 4 bases and J dropped 4 bases, with 13 bases sitting between them. The germline V gene encodes CDR1 MNHEY and CDR2 SVGEGT. The length of the CDR3 is 14 residues. In DNA, the CDR3 is TGTGCCAGCAGTTCCCAACTAGAAGCAGAGACCCAGTACTTC. Its translation is CASSSQLEAETQYF.

CDR3 region: CASSRGLAGRLYEQYF. The CDR3 nucleotides read TGTGCCAGCAGCCGGGGACTAGCGGGACGCCTCTACGAGCAGTACTTC. The chain has TRBV5-6 and TRBJ2-7; TRBD2 matches 13 bases. V lost 4 bases, J lost 3 bases, and 7 bases stayed unmatched. The CDR3 has 16 amino acids. Per germline, CDR1 SGHDT and CDR2 YYEEEE.

The chain uses TRBV6-2 or TRBV6-3 and TRBJ2-1; possible D gene TRBD1, 6 bases. Germline CDR1 and CDR2: MNHEY and SVGEGT. Trimming cost V 5 bases and J 7 bases, with 12 bases left between them. The CDR3 consists of 13 residues. CDR3 nucleotides: TGTGCCAGCAGTCCGGACAGTTGGAATGAGCAGTTCTTC. It encodes CASSPDSWNEQFF.

The CDR3 here is CASSSGQGANTF. The CDR3 DNA is TGTGCCAGCAGTTCCGGACAGGGGGCTAACACCTTC. This rearrangement joins TRBV12-3 or TRBV12-4 to TRBJ1-2; 11 nucleotides line up with TRBD1. The CDR3 loop spans 12 amino acids. Trimming removed 4 bases from V and 12 bases from J; junction bases left unmatched: 4.

V and J are TRBV27 and TRBJ1-4; weak D call: TRBD1 (5 bases). CDR3 size: 14 residues. Germline-derived CDR1 and CDR2 are MNHEY and SMNVEV (reference sequence). The V end was cut by 5 bases, the J end by 8 bases, with 15 bases between. CDR3 sequence (DNA): TGTGCCAGCAGTCTGACAGTCCCCCCAGAAAAACTGTTTTTT. Its translation: CASSLTVPPEKLFF.

As for this clone: Other DNA sequences of this sample code for an identical CDR3. The V and J genes are TRBV7-2 and TRBJ2-1, with D possibly matching TRBD2 (6 bases). This CDR3 region has 14 residues. V lost 2 bases and J 3 bases, leaving 8 bases between the germline ends. Germline V lookup: CDR1 SGHTA, CDR2 FQGNSA. CDR3 DNA: TGTGCCAGCAGCTTATCCGGGAGCTACAATGAGCAGTTCTTC. Protein: CASSLSGSYNEQFF.

The chain links TRBV10-1 to TRBJ2-1; D may be TRBD1 (7 bases). The V gene lost 10 bases and the J gene lost 0 bases, with 13 bases spanning the gap. This CDR3 spans 14 amino acids. Germline V lookup: CDR1 WNHNN, CDR2 SYGVQD (reference sequence). CDR3: CATSQGGSYNEQFF. In DNA, the CDR3 is TGCGCCACCTCGCAGGGGGGCTCCTACAATGAGCAGTTCTTC.

V gene TRBV29-1 combines with J gene TRBJ1-2, with D unresolved. The CDR3 extends over 15 amino acids. With 4 bases removed from V and 2 bases from J, the gap between germline ends came to 17 bases. Germline V gives CDR1 SQVTM, CDR2 ANQGSEA. The CDR3 region has the DNA TGCAGCGTTGGGCCGACTACCGACACGAACTATGGCTACACCTTC. Its protein product is CSVGPTTDTNYGYTF.

In its sample, this clone was seen a few times. CDR3 DNA sequence: TGCAGTGCTAGTGTCGGGGAAGTAGGCCAGCCCCAGCATTTT. This encodes CSASVGEVGQPQHF. This chain uses TRBV20-1 with TRBJ1-5; D is ambiguous. The germline gives CDR1 DFQATT, CDR2 SNEGSKA (reference sequence). The V gene lost 3 bases and the J gene lost 7 bases, with 16 bases spanning the gap. CDR3 size: 14 residues.

This clone showed up just once. This rearrangement joins TRBV4-3 to TRBJ2-2; D gene uncertain. The CDR3 covers 14 residues. With 1 base removed from V and 4 bases from J, the gap between germline ends came to 7 bases. The germline CDR1 and CDR2 sequences are LGHNA and YSLEER. The chain's CDR3 is CASSQAWATGELFF. In DNA form, the CDR3 reads TGCGCCAGCAGCCAAGCATGGGCCACCGGGGAGCTGTTTTTT.